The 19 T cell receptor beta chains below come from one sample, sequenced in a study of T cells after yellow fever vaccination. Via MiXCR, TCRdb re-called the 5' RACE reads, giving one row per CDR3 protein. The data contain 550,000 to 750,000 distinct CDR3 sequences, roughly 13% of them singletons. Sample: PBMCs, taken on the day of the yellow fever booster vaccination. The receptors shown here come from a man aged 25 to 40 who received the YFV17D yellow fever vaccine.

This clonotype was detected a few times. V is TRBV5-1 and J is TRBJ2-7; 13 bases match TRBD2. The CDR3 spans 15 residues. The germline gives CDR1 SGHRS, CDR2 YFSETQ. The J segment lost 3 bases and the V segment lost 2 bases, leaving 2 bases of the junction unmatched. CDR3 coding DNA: TGCGCCAGCAGCTTACTAGCGGGAGGGGACTACGAGCAGTACTTC. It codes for CASSLLAGGDYEQYF. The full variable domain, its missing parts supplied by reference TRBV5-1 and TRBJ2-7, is KAGVTQTPRYLIKTRGQQVTLSCSPISGHRSVSWYQQTPGQGLQFLFEYFSETQRNKGNFPGRFSGRQFSNSRSEMNVSTLELGDSALYLCASSLLAGGDYEQYFGPGTRLTVT.

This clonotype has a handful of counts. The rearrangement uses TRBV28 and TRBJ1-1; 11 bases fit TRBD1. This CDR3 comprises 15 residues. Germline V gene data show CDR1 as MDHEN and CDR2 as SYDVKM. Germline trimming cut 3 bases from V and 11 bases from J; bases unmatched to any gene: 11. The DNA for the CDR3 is TGTGCCAGCAGTTTCCAAACCGGGACAGGGGGAACTGCTTTCTTT. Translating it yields CASSFQTGTGGTAFF.

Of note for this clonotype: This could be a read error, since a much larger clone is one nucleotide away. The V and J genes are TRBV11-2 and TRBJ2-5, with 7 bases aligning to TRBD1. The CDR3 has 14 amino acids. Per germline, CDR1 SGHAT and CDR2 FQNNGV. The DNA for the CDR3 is TGTGCCAGCAGCCCTAGGACAGGTCAAGAGACCCTGTACTTC. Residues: CASSPRTGQETLYF.

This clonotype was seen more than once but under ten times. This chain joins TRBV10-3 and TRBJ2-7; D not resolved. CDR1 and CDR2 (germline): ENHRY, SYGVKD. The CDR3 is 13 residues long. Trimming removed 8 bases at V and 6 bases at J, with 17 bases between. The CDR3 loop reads CAIWSEQIREQYF. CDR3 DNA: TGTGCCATCTGGAGTGAACAGATCCGCGAGCAGTACTTC.

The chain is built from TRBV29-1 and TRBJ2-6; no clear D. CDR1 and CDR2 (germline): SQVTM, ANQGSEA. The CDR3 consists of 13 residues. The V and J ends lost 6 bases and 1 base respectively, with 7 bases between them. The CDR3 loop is CSVERSGANVLTF. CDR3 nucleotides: TGCAGCGTCGAGAGGTCTGGGGCCAACGTCCTGACTTTC. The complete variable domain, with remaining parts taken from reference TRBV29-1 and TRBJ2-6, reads SAVISQKPSRDICQRGTSLTIQCQVDSQVTMMFWYRQQPGQSLTLIATANQGSEATYESGFVIDKFPISRPNLTFSTLTVSNMSPEDSSIYLCSVERSGANVLTFGAGSRLTVL.

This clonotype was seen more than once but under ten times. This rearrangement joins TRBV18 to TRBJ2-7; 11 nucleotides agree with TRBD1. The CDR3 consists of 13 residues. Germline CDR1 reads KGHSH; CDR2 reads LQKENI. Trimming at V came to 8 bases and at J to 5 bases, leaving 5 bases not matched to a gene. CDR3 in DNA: TGTGCCAGCGCCCCGGGACAGGGGGACGAGCAGTACTTC. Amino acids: CASAPGQGDEQYF.

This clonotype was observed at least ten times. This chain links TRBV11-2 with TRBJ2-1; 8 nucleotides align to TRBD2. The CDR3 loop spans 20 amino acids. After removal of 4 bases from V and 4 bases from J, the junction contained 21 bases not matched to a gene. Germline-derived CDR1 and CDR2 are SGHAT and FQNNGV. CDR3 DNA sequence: TGTGCCAGCAGCTCGCCGGGACTAGGATTTTCAGGCAGGACATACAATGAGCAGTTCTTC. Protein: CASSSPGLGFSGRTYNEQFF.

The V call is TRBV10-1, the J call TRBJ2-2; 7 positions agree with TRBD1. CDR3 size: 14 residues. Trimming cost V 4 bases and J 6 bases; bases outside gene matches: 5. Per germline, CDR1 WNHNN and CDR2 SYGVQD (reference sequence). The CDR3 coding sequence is TGCGCCAGCAGTGGAGACAGGGTAGCCGGGGAGCTGTTTTTT. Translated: CASSGDRVAGELFF.

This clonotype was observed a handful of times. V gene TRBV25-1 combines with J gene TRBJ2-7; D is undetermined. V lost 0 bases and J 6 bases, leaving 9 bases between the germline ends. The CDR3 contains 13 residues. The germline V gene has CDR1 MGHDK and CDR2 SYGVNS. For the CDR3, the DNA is TGTGCCAGCAGTGAATATAAGGGATCCGAGCAGTACTTC. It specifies CASSEYKGSEQYF.

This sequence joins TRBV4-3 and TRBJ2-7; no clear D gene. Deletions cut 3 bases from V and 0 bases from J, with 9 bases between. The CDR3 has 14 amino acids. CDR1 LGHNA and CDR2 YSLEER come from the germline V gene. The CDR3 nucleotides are TGCGCCAGCAGCCAGAGTAAAGGCTCCTACGAGCAGTACTTC. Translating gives CASSQSKGSYEQYF.

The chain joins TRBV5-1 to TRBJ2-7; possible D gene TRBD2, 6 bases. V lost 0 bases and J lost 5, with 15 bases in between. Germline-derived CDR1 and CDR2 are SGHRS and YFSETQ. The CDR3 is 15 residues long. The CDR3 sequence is CASSLGGGSQDEQYF. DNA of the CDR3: TGCGCCAGCAGCTTGGGTGGGGGGAGTCAAGACGAGCAGTACTTC.

In DNA form, the CDR3 reads TGTGCCAGCAGACAAGGGGGACAGGGCTCCTACGAGCAGTACTTC. It is translated as CASRQGGQGSYEQYF. The genes are TRBV6-1 and TRBJ2-7; 9 nucleotides match TRBD1. Per the germline V gene, CDR1 is MNHNS and CDR2 is SASEGT. This CDR3 is built from 15 residues. The V segment lost 6 bases and the J segment 0 bases; nucleotides outside the gene matches: 6.

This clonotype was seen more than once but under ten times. The CDR3 DNA sequence: TGTGCCACCAGTGATTTCGGAGGGCCCCAGCATTTT. Its protein is CATSDFGGPQHF. The rearrangement links TRBV24-1 to TRBJ1-5; D ambiguous. This CDR3 contains 12 residues. Germline V gene sequence: CDR1 KGHDR, CDR2 SFDVKD. The V end was cut by 1 base, the J end by 9 bases, with 6 bases between.

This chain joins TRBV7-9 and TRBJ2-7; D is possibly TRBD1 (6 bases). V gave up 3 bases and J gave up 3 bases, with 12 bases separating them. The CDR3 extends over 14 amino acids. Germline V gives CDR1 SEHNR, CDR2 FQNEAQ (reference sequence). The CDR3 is CASSLDRPFYEQYF. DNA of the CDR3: TGTGCCAGCAGCTTGGACAGACCATTCTACGAGCAGTACTTC.

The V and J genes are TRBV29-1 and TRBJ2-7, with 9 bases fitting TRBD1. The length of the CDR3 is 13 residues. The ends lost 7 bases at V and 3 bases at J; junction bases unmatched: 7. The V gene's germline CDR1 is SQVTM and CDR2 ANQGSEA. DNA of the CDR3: TGCAGCGCTCTGGGACAGGGAGTCTACGAGCAGTACTTC. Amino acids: CSALGQGVYEQYF.

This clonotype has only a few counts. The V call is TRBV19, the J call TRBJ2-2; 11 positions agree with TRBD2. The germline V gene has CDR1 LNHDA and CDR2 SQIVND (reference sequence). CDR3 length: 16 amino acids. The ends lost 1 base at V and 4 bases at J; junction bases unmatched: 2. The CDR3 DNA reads TGTGCCAGTAGTATAGTGACTAGCGGGACCACCGGGGAGCTGTTTTTT. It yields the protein CASSIVTSGTTGELFF.

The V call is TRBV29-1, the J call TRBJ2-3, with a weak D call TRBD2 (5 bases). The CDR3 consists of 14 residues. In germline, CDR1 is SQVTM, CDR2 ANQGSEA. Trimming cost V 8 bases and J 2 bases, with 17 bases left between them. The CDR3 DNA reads TGCAGCACCGGTACTAGTGGGAACACAGATACGCAGTATTTT. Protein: CSTGTSGNTDTQYF.

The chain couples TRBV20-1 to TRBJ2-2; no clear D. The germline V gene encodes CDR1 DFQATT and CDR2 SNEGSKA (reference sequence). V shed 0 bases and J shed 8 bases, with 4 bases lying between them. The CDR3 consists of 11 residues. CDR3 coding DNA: TGCAGTGCTAGAGAATGGGGGGAGCTGTTTTTT. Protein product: CSAREWGELFF.

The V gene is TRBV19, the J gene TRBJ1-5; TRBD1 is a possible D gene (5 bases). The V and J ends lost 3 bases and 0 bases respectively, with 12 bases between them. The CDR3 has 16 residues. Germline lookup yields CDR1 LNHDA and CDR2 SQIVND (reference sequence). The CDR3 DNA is TGTGCCAGTAGTATCAGGGTAGGGAATAGCAATCAGCCCCAGCATTTT. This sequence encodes CASSIRVGNSNQPQHF. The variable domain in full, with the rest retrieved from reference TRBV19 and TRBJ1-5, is DGGITQSPKYLFRKEGQNVTLSCEQNLNHDAMYWYRQDPGQGLRLIYYSQIVNDFQKGDIAEGYSVSREKKESFPLTVTSAQKNPTAFYLCASSIRVGNSNQPQHFGDGTRLSIL.